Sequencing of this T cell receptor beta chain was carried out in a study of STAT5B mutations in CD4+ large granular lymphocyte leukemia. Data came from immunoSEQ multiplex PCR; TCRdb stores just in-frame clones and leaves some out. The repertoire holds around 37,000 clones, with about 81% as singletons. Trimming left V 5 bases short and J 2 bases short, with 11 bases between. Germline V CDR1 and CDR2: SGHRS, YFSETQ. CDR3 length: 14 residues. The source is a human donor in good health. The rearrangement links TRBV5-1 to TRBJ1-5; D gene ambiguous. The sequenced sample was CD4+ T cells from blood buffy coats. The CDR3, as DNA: TGCGCCAGCAGTATGGGAATTGGCAATCAGCCCCAGCATTTT. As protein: CASSMGIGNQPQHF.